The 14 T cell receptor beta chains below all came from one sample that was sequenced in a study of T cells after yellow fever vaccination. In TCRdb, the 5' RACE reads were re-called with MiXCR into one record per CDR3 protein. The sample holds approximately 32,000 distinct CDR3 sequences; 4% to 4.5% are singletons and the top ten take around half. Sequencing was performed on CD8+ T cells sorted from PBMCs, taken 5 days after the yellow fever booster vaccination. Receptors were obtained from a man between 25 and 39 years old who received the YFV17D yellow fever vaccine.

This clonotype was observed at least ten times. The genes are TRBV7-9 and TRBJ2-1, with 12 bases lining up with TRBD2. Germline values: CDR1 SEHNR, CDR2 FQNEAQ (reference sequence). This CDR3 has 17 residues. Germline trimming cut 5 bases from V and 1 base from J; bases unmatched to any gene: 6. This CDR3 is CASSPGTSGHSYNEQFF. CDR3 bases: TGTGCCAGCAGCCCCGGGACTAGCGGGCATTCCTACAATGAGCAGTTCTTC.

In its sample, this clonotype was seen many times. The chain links TRBV9 to TRBJ1-2; 7 nucleotides agree with TRBD1. This CDR3 is built from 12 residues. The germline V gene encodes CDR1 SGDLS and CDR2 YYNGEE. The ends lost 3 bases at V and 8 bases at J; junction bases unmatched: 4. The chain's CDR3 is CASSATGVGYTF. CDR3 nucleotide sequence: TGTGCCAGCAGCGCCACAGGGGTCGGCTACACCTTC. The full variable domain, completed using reference TRBV9 and TRBJ1-2, is DSGVTQTPKHLITATGQRVTLRCSPRSGDLSVYWYQQSLDQGLQFLIQYYNGEERAKGNILERFSAQQFPDLHSELNLSSLELGDSALYFCASSATGVGYTFGSGTRLTVV.

The table lists this clonotype with many counts. The V call is TRBV5-5, the J call TRBJ2-5; D unclear. The CDR3 has 13 amino acids. V was shortened by 7 bases and J by 2 bases, with 12 bases between the two germline ends. In germline, CDR1 is SGHKS, CDR2 YYEKEE (reference sequence). The CDR3 bases are TGTGCCAGCGAACTCGCGTGGCAAGAGACCCAGTACTTC. Its protein is CASELAWQETQYF.

This clonotype has ten or more counts. The gene calls are TRBV28 and TRBJ2-5; D remains ambiguous. Germline V gene data show CDR1 as MDHEN and CDR2 as SYDVKM. V dropped 2 bases and J dropped 4 bases, with 11 bases sitting between them. The CDR3 length is 14 residues. CDR3: CASSLDTPGETQYF. As DNA, the CDR3 is TGTGCCAGCAGTTTAGACACTCCCGGAGAGACCCAGTACTTC.

This clonotype was found many times. The chain combines TRBV29-1 with TRBJ1-1, with unresolved D. CDR1 is SQVTM and CDR2 is ANQGSEA in the germline V gene. CDR3 length: 12 amino acids. V dropped 6 bases and J dropped 5 bases, with 13 bases sitting between them. This CDR3 reads CSVKGGRTEAFF. The CDR3 DNA reads TGCAGCGTCAAAGGCGGGAGGACTGAAGCTTTCTTT.

This clonotype was detected many times. The chain combines TRBV20-1 with TRBJ2-7, with 14 bases that match TRBD2. Germline assignment: CDR1 DFQATT and CDR2 SNEGSKA (reference sequence). The CDR3 is 18 amino acids. J gave up 6 bases and V 1 base, and 14 bases lay outside the gene matches. The CDR3, as DNA: TGCAGTGCTAGAGTTCGGGGGAAACCGGGACTAGCGGGAGTCGAGCAGTACTTC. Translating gives CSARVRGKPGLAGVEQYF.

This clonotype was seen many times. The chain joins TRBV25-1 to TRBJ2-3; D gene ambiguous. The germline gives CDR1 MGHDK, CDR2 SYGVNS. The CDR3 loop spans 10 amino acids. With 6 bases removed from V and 4 bases from J, the gap between germline ends came to 2 bases. The CDR3 DNA reads TGTGCCAGCAGCGCAGATACGCAGTATTTT. Its protein is CASSADTQYF. The full variable domain, in which reference TRBV25-1 and TRBJ2-3 provide the parts outside the CDR3, is EADIYQTPRYLVIGTGKKITLECSQTMGHDKMYWYQQDPGMELHLIHYSYGVNSTEKGDLSSESTVSRIRTEHFPLTLESARPSHTSQYLCASSADTQYFGPGTRLTVL.

This clonotype was counted between two and nine times. The chain is built from TRBV13 and TRBJ2-7, with TRBD1 matching over 8 bases. Germline CDR1 PRHDT, CDR2 FYEKMQ (reference sequence). With 3 bases clipped from V and 1 base from J, the junction kept 11 bases outside the gene matches. The CDR3 extends over 17 amino acids. CDR3 amino acids: CASSLGWGTGTSYEQYF. The CDR3 bases are TGTGCCAGCAGCTTGGGCTGGGGGACAGGTACTTCCTACGAGCAGTACTTC. Full variable domain (remainder filled in from reference TRBV13 and TRBJ2-7): AAGVIQSPRHLIKEKRETATLKCYPIPRHDTVYWYQQGPGQDPQFLISFYEKMQSDKGSIPDRFSAQQFSDYHSELNMSSLELGDSALYFCASSLGWGTGTSYEQYFGPGTRLTVT.

This clonotype has ten or more counts. CDR3 region: CSARPSRGTLLRYNEQFF. The CDR3 bases are TGCAGTGCTAGACCATCTAGGGGGACTTTGCTTCGCTACAATGAGCAGTTCTTC. The chain combines TRBV20-1 with TRBJ2-1, with D perhaps being TRBD1 or TRBD2 (6 bases each). The germline CDR1 and CDR2 sequences are DFQATT and SNEGSKA (reference sequence). The CDR3 consists of 18 residues. The V gene lost 2 bases and the J gene lost 3 bases, with 23 bases spanning the gap.

This clonotype was counted at least ten times. This sequence joins TRBV4-1 and TRBJ2-1; no definite D call. V shed 0 bases and J shed 2 bases, with 5 bases lying between them. This CDR3 region has 14 residues. The germline gives CDR1 MGHRA, CDR2 YSYEKL. The CDR3 region is CASSQDSPYNEQFF. As DNA, the CDR3 is TGCGCCAGCAGCCAAGATTCTCCCTACAATGAGCAGTTCTTC.

As regards this clonotype: The junction departs from the called germline gene at one end, perhaps through a read error. The J gene is TRBJ2-5, the V gene TRBV12-3 or TRBV12-4, with 7 bases aligning to TRBD1. The CDR3 length is 18 residues. This chain's CDR3 is CAISFWTGQKGVQETQYF. CDR3 nucleotides: TGTGCCATCAGTTTCTGGACAGGCCAAAAGGGGGTTCAAGAGACCCAGTACTTC.

This clonotype was seen repeatedly, ten times or more. The chain is built from TRBV3-1 and TRBJ2-3; unclear D gene. V was trimmed by 1 base and J by 1 base, leaving 12 bases between them. Germline CDR1 reads LGHDT; CDR2 reads YNNKEL (reference sequence). The length of the CDR3 is 16 residues. CDR3 in amino acids: CASSQGTYGGTDTQYF. The CDR3 DNA reads TGTGCCAGCAGCCAAGGGACCTACGGTGGCACAGATACGCAGTATTTT.

This clonotype has ten or more counts. J is TRBJ2-3 and V is TRBV4-3, with D possibly being TRBD2 (6 bases). The V gene's germline CDR1 is LGHNA and CDR2 YSLEER. V lost 0 bases and J 6 bases, leaving 13 bases between the germline ends. This CDR3 region has 15 residues. The CDR3 coding sequence is TGCGCCAGCAGCCAAGATCTTGGCGGGATGGATACGCAGTATTTT. Amino acids: CASSQDLGGMDTQYF.

This clonotype showed up many times. The chain joins TRBV27 to TRBJ2-1; D might be TRBD1 (6 bases). The CDR3 runs to 13 residues. The germline V gene encodes CDR1 MNHEY and CDR2 SMNVEV (reference sequence). The V end was cut by 6 bases, the J end by 1 base, with 7 bases between. The CDR3 DNA sequence: TGTGCCAGCAGCACAGGGTCCTACAATGAGCAGTTCTTC. Translating gives CASSTGSYNEQFF.